This T cell receptor (beta chain) originates from a study of cytomegalovirus exposure and HLA in healthy donors. Notes on the study in general: Presence/absence analyses took donor sequencing depth as roughly uniform. An observed cluster of highly shared sequence variants was recorded as a likely sequencing artifact.

Note on this clone: Its antigen remains unidentified.

The PCR had 60 Vbeta and 13 Jbeta primers. Sequencing was performed with immunoSEQ multiplex PCR; in TCRdb, only in-frame clones are kept and a portion is missing. This table has 150,000 to 200,000 clones, around 85% appearing once. This CDR3 region has 16 residues. Germline V CDR1 and CDR2: LGHNA, YSLEER. V gave up 4 bases and J gave up 2 bases; unmatched junction bases: 6. This chain links TRBV4-3 with TRBJ1-4, with 8 bases lining up with TRBD1. This TCR was sampled from a woman aged 25 to 39 in good health and CMV-seronegative. The sequenced sample was PBMCs. The CDR3 is CASSPGQGITNEKLFF. In DNA form, the CDR3 reads TGCGCCAGCAGCCCCGGACAGGGCATCACTAATGAAAAACTGTTTTTT.